This TCR beta chain was found in a study of blood T cell repertoires in COVID-19. Measured with immunoSEQ multiplex PCR; TCRdb has only the in-frame clones, and not every one. Seen here are a few hundred thousand clones, 75% to 90% observed once, and the top ten hold 0.85% to 1%. Germline V gives CDR1 LNHDA, CDR2 SQIVND (reference sequence). The V end was cut by 1 base, the J end by 4 bases, with 5 bases between. The CDR3 spans 13 residues. V is TRBV19 and J is TRBJ1-5; D uncertain. This clonotype was sampled from a woman aged 40 to 50 who had recovered from COVID-19. The sample was peripheral blood. The CDR3 sequence is CASSIGINQPQHF. CDR3 bases: TGTGCCAGTAGTATAGGTATTAATCAGCCCCAGCATTTT.